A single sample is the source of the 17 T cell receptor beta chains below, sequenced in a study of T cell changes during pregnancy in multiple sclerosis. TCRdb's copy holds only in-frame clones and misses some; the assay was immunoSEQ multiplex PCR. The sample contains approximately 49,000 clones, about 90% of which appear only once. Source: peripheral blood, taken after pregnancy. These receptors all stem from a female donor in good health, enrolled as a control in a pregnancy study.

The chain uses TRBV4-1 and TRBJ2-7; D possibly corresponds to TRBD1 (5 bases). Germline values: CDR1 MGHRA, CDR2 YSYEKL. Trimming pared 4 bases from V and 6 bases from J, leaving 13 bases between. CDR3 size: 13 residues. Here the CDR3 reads CASSPLGVGEQYF. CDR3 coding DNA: TGCGCCAGCAGCCCCTTAGGGGTTGGCGAGCAGTACTTC.

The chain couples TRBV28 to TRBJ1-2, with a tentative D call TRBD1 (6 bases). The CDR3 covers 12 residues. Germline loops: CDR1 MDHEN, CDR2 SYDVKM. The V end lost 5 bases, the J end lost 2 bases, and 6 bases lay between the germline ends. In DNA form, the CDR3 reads TGTGCCAGCAGTCAGGGGAACTATGGCTACACCTTC. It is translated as CASSQGNYGYTF.

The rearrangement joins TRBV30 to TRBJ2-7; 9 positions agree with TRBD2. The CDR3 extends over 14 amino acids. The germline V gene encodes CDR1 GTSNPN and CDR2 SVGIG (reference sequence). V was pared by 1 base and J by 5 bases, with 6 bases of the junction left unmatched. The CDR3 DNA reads TGTGCCTGGAGTGCGAGCGGGAGGTCCCACGAGCAGTACTTC. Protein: CAWSASGRSHEQYF.

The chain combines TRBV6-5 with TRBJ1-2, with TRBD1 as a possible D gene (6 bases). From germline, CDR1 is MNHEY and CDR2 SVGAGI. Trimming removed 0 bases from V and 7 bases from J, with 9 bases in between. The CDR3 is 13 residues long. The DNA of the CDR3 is TGTGCCAGCAGTTACTCGACAGGCGGTGGCTACACCTTC. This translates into CASSYSTGGGYTF.

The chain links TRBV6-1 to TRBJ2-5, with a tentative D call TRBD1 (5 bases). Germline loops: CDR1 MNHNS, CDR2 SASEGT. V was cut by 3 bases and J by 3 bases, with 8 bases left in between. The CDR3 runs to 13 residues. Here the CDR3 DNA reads TGTGCCAGCAGTGATGGGGCAGAAGAGACCCAGTACTTC. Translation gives CASSDGAEETQYF.

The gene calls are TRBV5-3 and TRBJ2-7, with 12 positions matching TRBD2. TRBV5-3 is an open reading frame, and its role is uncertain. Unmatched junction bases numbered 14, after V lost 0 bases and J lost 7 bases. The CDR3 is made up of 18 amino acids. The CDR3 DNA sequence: TGTGCCAGAAGCTTGGCAGTCCCTAGCGGGAGGGAAAACATTGAGCAGTACTTC. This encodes CARSLAVPSGRENIEQYF.

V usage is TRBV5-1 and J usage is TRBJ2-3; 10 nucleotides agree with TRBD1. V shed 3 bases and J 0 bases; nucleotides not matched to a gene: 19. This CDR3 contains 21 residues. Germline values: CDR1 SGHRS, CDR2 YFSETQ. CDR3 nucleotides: TGCGCCAGCAGCTCCCGGCTTCCGACAGGGGGCGCGAGCCCTAGCACAGATACGCAGTATTTT. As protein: CASSSRLPTGGASPSTDTQYF.

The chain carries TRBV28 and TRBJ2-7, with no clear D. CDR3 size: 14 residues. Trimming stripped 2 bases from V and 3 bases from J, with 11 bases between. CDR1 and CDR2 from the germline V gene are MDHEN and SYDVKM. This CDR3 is CASSLIARHYEQYF. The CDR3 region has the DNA TGTGCCAGCAGTTTAATCGCCAGGCACTACGAGCAGTACTTC.

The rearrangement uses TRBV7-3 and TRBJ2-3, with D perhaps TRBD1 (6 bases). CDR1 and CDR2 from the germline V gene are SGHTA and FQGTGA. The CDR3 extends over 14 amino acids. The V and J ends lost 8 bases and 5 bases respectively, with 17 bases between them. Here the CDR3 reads CASSPGAYGDTQYF. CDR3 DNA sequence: TGTGCCAGCTCCCCAGGGGCCTATGGAGATACGCAGTATTTT.

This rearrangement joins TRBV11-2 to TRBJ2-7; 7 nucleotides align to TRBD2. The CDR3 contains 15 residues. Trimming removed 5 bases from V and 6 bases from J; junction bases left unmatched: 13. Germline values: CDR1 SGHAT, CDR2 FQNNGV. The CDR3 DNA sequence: TGTGCCAGCAGCCCCCTATCCGGGGGGTTAAGCGAGCAGTACTTC. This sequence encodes CASSPLSGGLSEQYF. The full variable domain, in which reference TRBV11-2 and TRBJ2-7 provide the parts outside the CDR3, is EAGVAQSPRYKIIEKRQSVAFWCNPISGHATLYWYQQILGQGPKLLIQFQNNGVVDDSQLPKDRFSAERLKGVDSTLKIQPAKLEDSAVYLCASSPLSGGLSEQYFGPGTRLTVT.

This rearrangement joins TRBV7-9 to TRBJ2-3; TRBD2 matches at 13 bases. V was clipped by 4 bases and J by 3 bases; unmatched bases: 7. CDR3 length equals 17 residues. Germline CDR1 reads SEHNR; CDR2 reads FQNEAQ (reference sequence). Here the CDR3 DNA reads TGTGCCAGCAGCTCCTCACTAGCGGGGGGGCCAACAGATACGCAGTATTTT. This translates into CASSSSLAGGPTDTQYF. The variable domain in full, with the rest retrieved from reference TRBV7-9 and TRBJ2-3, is DTGVSQNPRHKITKRGQNVTFRCDPISEHNRLYWYRQTLGQGPEFLTYFQNEAQLEKSRLLSDRFSAERPKGSFSTLEIQRTEQGDSAMYLCASSSSLAGGPTDTQYFGPGTRLTVL.

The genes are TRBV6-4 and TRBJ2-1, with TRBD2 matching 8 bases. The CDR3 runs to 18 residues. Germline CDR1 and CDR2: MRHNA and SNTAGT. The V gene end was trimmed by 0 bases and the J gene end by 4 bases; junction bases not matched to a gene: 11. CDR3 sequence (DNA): TGTGCCAGCAGTGACTCGAGCTCCTTCGGGGGGGATTACAATGAGCAGTTCTTC. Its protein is CASSDSSSFGGDYNEQFF.

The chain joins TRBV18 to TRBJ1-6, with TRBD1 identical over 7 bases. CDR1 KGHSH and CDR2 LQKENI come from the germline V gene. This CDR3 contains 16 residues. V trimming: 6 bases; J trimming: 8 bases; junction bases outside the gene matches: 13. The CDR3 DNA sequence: TGTGCCAGCTCCAACCTGAACAGGGGTGGTGATTCACCCCTCCACTTT. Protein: CASSNLNRGGDSPLHF.

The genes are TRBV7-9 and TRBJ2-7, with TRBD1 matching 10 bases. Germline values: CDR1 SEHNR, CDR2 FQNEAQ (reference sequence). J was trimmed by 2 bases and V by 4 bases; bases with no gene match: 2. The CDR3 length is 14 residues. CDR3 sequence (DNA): TGTGCCAGCAGCTCAGGACAGGGGGCCTACGAGCAGTACTTC. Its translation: CASSSGQGAYEQYF.

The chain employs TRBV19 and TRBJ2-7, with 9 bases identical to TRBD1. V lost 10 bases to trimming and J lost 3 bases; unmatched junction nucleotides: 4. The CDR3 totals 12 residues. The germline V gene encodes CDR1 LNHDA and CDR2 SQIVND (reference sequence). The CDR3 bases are TGTGCCACCGCGGACAGGGGCTACGAGCAGTACTTC. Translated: CATADRGYEQYF.

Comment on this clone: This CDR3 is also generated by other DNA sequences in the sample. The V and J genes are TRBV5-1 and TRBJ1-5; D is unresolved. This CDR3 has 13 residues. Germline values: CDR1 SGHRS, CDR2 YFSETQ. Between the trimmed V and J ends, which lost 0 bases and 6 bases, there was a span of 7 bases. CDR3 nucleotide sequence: TGCGCCAGCAGCTTGGGAGGTGGTCAGCCCCAGCATTTT. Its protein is CASSLGGGQPQHF.

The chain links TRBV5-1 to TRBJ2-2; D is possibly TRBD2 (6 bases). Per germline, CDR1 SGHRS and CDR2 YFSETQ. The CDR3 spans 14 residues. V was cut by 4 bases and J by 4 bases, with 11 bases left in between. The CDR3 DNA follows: TGCGCCAGCAGCGTCCCGACTAGCACCGGGGAGCTGTTTTTT. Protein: CASSVPTSTGELFF.